This paragraph reports one T cell receptor (beta chain). What antigen it recognizes has not been identified. Qualities for individual bases were not recorded, and no much larger clone is one base off. CD8 naive samples were obtained by positive selection for CCR7 among CD45RO-negative cells, yielding a CD45RA+CCR7+ population from which TemRA cells were excluded. Donors were healthy HIV-negative adults with no recently reported acute infections or vaccinations. All donors were Caucasian adults living in Nashville, Tennessee, USA. Blood was collected by leukapheresis, and PBMCs were isolated by Ficoll-Histopaque density gradient centrifugation and then cryopreserved in liquid nitrogen vapor phase. Purity and quantity of every magnetically sorted T cell population were checked by analytical flow cytometry. From each sorted fraction, genomic DNA was isolated and quantified by UV absorbance on a Nanodrop 2000c.

The data stem from a study of shared clonotypes between healthy human individuals (dated by TCRdb to the early 2020s). The study in broad terms: Three men and two women, aged 18 to 49 years, made up the cohort. Different laboratories and diverse techniques were used to prepare libraries and sequence TCR repertoires, to increase sequencing depth and limit assay-specific biases. Per donor, three plates each were used for CD4 naive and CD4 memory, two for CD8 naive, and one for CD8 memory. Blood TCR repertoires of roughly five healthy adults were deeply sequenced to estimate repertoire size and the extent of clonotype sharing between individuals. Per donor, leukapheresis produced somewhere between about 0.8 and 9 billion PBMCs.

TCR CDR3 regions were amplified from genomic DNA by multiplex PCR using the deep immunoSEQ assay. Extracted genomic DNA from each cell subset was distributed evenly across all wells of several immunoSEQ 96-well plates, and each plate was treated as a replicate. Each replicate PCR for sorted subsets received 200 ng genomic DNA, equal to about 30,000 T cell genomes. Purified libraries were measured with a Qubit 3.0 fluorometer, size-checked on a Bioanalyzer 2100, and measured again with the KAPA Library Quantification kit. Every immunoSEQ 96-well plate was sequenced on a dedicated single-read 150-cycle Illumina NextSeq 550 flow cell. Concerning the study's data processing: Because only junctional sequences without quality scores were contained in the immunoSEQ output, filtering matching that applied to full-length reads could not be performed. Sequences were annotated with PyIR, a Python wrapper for IgBLAST v1.9, and V/J genes and CDR3 were assigned using IMGT germline references. Reads were filtered out if the reads had weak V/J assignments (E-value above 1e-6), no CDR3, stop codons, out-of-frame junctions, or ambiguous translated residues. V3J clonotypes were defined as sequences sharing the same inferred V gene, J gene, and CDR3 amino acid sequence. To compute the percentage overlap between repertoires, the number of shared unique clonotypes was divided by the size of the smaller repertoire. Repertoire richness was assessed with RTK rarefaction, the Chao1 estimator, and Recon v2.1 estimates of unobserved clonotypes. OLGA was used to compute generation probabilities for all TCRbeta clonotypes that the gDNA method yielded from a few donors. The immuneACCESS repertoire file appears here via TCRdb, limited to in-frame rearrangements. These files lack a portion of the clones; in checked studies, under half of the deficit traces to unresolved V genes, and the cause of the others is not known. V and J calls and clone size follow that table, whereas D and trimming were derived from the DNA. This sample comprises around 580,000 clones, 95% to 98% of them detected only once. The ten largest make up approximately 0.3% of the sample.

Trimmed from V: 1 base; trimmed from J: 3 bases; junction bases lacking a gene match: 5. Including cysteine and phenylalanine, the CDR3 has 15 amino acids. Just CDR3 DNA is preserved here, 45 bases in frame from base 1. CDR1 and CDR2 are read off the germline V gene (reference sequence) as SEHNR and FQNEAQ. What the authors observed across the whole study: Based on pairwise subsampling, the degree of clonotype sharing among donors was expected to be affected by sequencing depth. Only blood was sampled, and tissue TCR repertoires likely differ from those in blood. When a few donors were compared, the shared fraction of clonotypes was around 5% for naive CD4, about 4% for naive CD8, 2% to 2.5% for memory CD4, and around 0.37% for memory CD8. Even with the large sequencing depth, rarefaction of the sorted-subset datasets indicated that sequencing was incomplete. Because the study included only a small number of donors, the genetic and exposure-history diversity represented was limited. Naive subsets generally had larger estimated clonotype richness than memory subsets. Higher generation probabilities were observed for clonotypes shared by all four sorted-subset donors than for non-shared clonotypes.

This chain is built from TRBV7-9 and TRBJ2-7; 8 of the junction bases match TRBD1. Sequencing was carried out using naive CD8+ T cells sorted from blood. Interpreted using the paper, the cell subset or site label stands for: CD45RA+CCR7+. The receptor was isolated from a man aged 30-40 years in good health. The CDR3 region has the sequence CASSLGDRQVYEQYF. Here is the DNA: TGTGCCAGCAGCTTAGGGGACAGGCAAGTCTACGAGCAGTACTTC.